The T cell receptor delta chain described here comes from a study of gamma-delta chains in newborns, infants, children. Looking at the study overall: Microbial exposure reportedly drives polyclonal innate γδ T cell expansion after birth.

TCRdb reanalyzed the reads using CATT. The sample has about 4,900 delta-chain clones, roughly 2.8% seen once. This CDR3 has 13 amino acids. Germline CDR1 reads GEAIGNYY; CDR2 reads EKD. V shed 5 bases and J 8 bases; nucleotides not matched to a gene: 10. In the case of this clone: Possible read error: a much larger clone is one base away. Other DNA sequences in the sample encode the same CDR3.

This rearrangement joins TRDV2 to TRDJ1; the match to TRDD3 covers 7 bases. The sample was blood. This TCR derives from a child who was a newborn, infant or young child, either healthy, febrile or measles-vaccinated (not recorded which). Here the CDR3 DNA reads TGTGCCTGTGTTGAACTGGGGCACCACAAACTCATCTTT. The encoded protein is CACVELGHHKLIF.